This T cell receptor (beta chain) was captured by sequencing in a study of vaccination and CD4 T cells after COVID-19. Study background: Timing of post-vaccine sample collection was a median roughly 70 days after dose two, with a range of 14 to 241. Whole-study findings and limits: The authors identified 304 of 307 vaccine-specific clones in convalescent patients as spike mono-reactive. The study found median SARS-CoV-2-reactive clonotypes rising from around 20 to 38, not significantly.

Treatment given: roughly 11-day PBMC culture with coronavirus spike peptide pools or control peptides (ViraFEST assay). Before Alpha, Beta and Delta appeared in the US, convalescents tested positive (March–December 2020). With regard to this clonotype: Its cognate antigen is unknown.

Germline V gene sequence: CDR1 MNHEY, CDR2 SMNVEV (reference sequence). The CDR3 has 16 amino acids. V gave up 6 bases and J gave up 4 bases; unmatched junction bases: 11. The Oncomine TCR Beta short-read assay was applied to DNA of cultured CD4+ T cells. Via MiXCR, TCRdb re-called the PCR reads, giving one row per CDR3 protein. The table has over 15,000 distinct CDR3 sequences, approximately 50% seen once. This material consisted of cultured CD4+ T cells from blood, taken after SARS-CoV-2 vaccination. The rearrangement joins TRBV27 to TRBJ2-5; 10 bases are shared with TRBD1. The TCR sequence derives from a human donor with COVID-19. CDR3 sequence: CASRVTGGVLGETQYF. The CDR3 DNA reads TGTGCCAGCAGGGTGACAGGGGGCGTTTTGGGAGAGACCCAGTACTTC.